These T cell receptor beta chains were read from a single sample in a study of shared T cell receptors in the human thymus. Sequenced by immunoSEQ multiplex PCR; TCRdb stores in-frame clones only, minus some. The sample has 450,000 to 650,000 clones, more than 75% seen once; the top ten hold more than 0.01%. These records were also assigned to another study, of human thymus T cells.

The sample consisted of thymocytes. These receptors came from a boy under two years old with a congenital heart defect. The CDR3 runs from the conserved cysteine through the conserved F or W. A D gene is named only where the DNA matches it firmly. Size tells how often a clone was seen (once, few, many) or the class of an expanded clone, and some rows leave it out.

j_gene: TRBJ2-5
len: 16
d_gene: TRBD1
abundance: -
v_gene: TRBV27
CDR3nt: TGTGCCAGCAGTCCCGAACGGCTTACAGGGGGAGAGACCCAGTACTTC
CDR3aa: CASSPERLTGGETQYF

j_gene: TRBJ1-2
len: 13
d_gene: -
abundance: -
v_gene: TRBV5-5
CDR3nt: TGTGCCAGCAGCTTGGGAGTAGCGCGGGGCTACACCTTC
CDR3aa: CASSLGVARGYTF

j_gene: TRBJ1-3
len: 15
d_gene: -
abundance: few
v_gene: TRBV25-1
CDR3nt: TGTGCCAGCGGTTATGGACAGAGCGGTGGAAACACCATATATTTT
CDR3aa: CASGYGQSGGNTIYF

j_gene: TRBJ2-5
len: 14
d_gene: TRBD1
abundance: -
v_gene: TRBV12-5
CDR3nt: TGTGCTAGTGGTTTTTCGACAGGGGAGGAGACCCAGTACTTC
CDR3aa: CASGFSTGEETQYF

j_gene: TRBJ2-5
len: 15
d_gene: TRBD1
abundance: -
v_gene: TRBV4-3
CDR3nt: TGCGCCAGCAGCCAACTACCGGGACAGCAAGAGACCCAGTACTTC
CDR3aa: CASSQLPGQQETQYF

j_gene: TRBJ1-1
len: 13
d_gene: -
abundance: -
v_gene: TRBV27
CDR3nt: TGTGCCAGCGGGCAGGGGCGAGGCACTGAAGCTTTCTTT
CDR3aa: CASGQGRGTEAFF

j_gene: TRBJ2-5
len: 15
d_gene: -
abundance: -
v_gene: TRBV6-5
CDR3nt: TGTGCCAGCACCTCCGAAGGGGGGGCGGGGGAGACCCAGTACTTC
CDR3aa: CASTSEGGAGETQYF

j_gene: TRBJ2-5
len: 16
d_gene: TRBD2
abundance: few
v_gene: TRBV7-2
CDR3nt: TGTGCCAGCAGCCCCCAGGGAGGGCCGCCGCTGGAGACCCAGTACTTC
CDR3aa: CASSPQGGPPLETQYF

j_gene: TRBJ1-4
len: 15
d_gene: -
abundance: -
v_gene: TRBV21-1
CDR3nt: TGTGCCAGCAGCTCGGGCGAGGGCACTAATGAAAAACTGTTTTTT
CDR3aa: CASSSGEGTNEKLFF

j_gene: TRBJ2-5
len: 14
d_gene: TRBD2
abundance: -
v_gene: TRBV2
CDR3nt: TGTGCCAGCAGCCCCCTAGCGGGAGTTGAGACCCAGTACTTC
CDR3aa: CASSPLAGVETQYF

j_gene: TRBJ2-2
len: 18
d_gene: -
abundance: -
v_gene: TRBV4-1
CDR3nt: TGCGCCAGCAGCCAAGATCAGCGGCGGGATGGCGGCACCGGGGAGCTGTTTTTT
CDR3aa: CASSQDQRRDGGTGELFF

j_gene: TRBJ2-5
len: 14
d_gene: TRBD1
abundance: -
v_gene: TRBV30
CDR3nt: TGTGCCTGGAGTGGGGACAGGGGGCAAGAGACCCAGTACTTC
CDR3aa: CAWSGDRGQETQYF

j_gene: TRBJ1-2
len: 17
d_gene: TRBD1
abundance: few
v_gene: TRBV11-2
CDR3nt: TGTGCCAGCAGCTTAGATGGGGAGGACAGGGGAGTTTATGGCTACACCTTC
CDR3aa: CASSLDGEDRGVYGYTF

j_gene: TRBJ1-5
len: 19
d_gene: -
abundance: -
v_gene: TRBV27
CDR3nt: TGTGCCAGCAAACTCGCACCGAAGGGAGGGTACTATAGCAATCAGCCCCAGCATTTT
CDR3aa: CASKLAPKGGYYSNQPQHF

j_gene: TRBJ2-1
len: 16
d_gene: TRBD2
abundance: -
v_gene: TRBV13
CDR3nt: TGTGCCAGCAGCCCAAGGGCGGGAGCCCCCTACAATGAGCAGTTCTTC
CDR3aa: CASSPRAGAPYNEQFF

j_gene: TRBJ2-1
len: 16
d_gene: TRBD2
abundance: once
v_gene: TRBV4-3
CDR3nt: TGCGCCAGCAGCCCCGGTAGCGGGAGGTTCTACAATGAGCAGTTCTTC
CDR3aa: CASSPGSGRFYNEQFF